These T cell receptor beta chains were read from a single sample in a study of T cell repertoires in cytomegalovirus infection. TCRdb used MiXCR to reprocess the reads, holding one entry per CDR3 protein. The sample holds about 740,000 distinct CDR3 sequences, 35% seen once. Sequencing was carried out using PBMCs. The receptors were sampled from a human donor in good health (CMV status not recorded). Some clones in this sample may be carry-over from other donors' samples. Both conserved end residues are part of each CDR3. Fields, in order: V gene, J gene, CDR3 length, CDR3 protein.

TRBV6-1	TRBJ1-1	15	CASISAQGKVSEAFF
TRBV7-6	TRBJ1-2	14	CASSWQGAKYGYTF
TRBV6-2/TRBV6-3	TRBJ1-1	14	CASTPLTENTEAFF
TRBV28	TRBJ2-2	15	CASRLTGPSSGELFF
TRBV28	TRBJ1-1	14	CASSTRDRGTEAFF
TRBV7-8	TRBJ2-7	15	CASSPLGRDAYEQYF
TRBV19	TRBJ2-7	14	CASSMKQGNHEQYF
TRBV28	TRBJ2-7	17	CASSLRPPGQGFSEQYF
TRBV19	TRBJ2-1	15	CASSASGSKAGEQFF
TRBV29-1	TRBJ1-1	14	CSVEDLKVNTEAFF
TRBV30	TRBJ2-1	14	CAWATGHSYNEQFF
TRBV7-3	TRBJ1-1	13	CASSSQENTEAFF
TRBV6-2/TRBV6-3	TRBJ1-1	12	CASSTGLTEAFF
TRBV19	TRBJ1-2	13	CAIGSRQAYGYTF
TRBV20-1	TRBJ2-2	14	CSARGAGSTGELFF
TRBV7-2	TRBJ1-5	14	CASSSTFSNQPQHF
TRBV24-1	TRBJ2-2	14	CATRASGNTGELFF
TRBV7-2	TRBJ2-1	15	CASSFLLLVNNEQFF
TRBV4-3	TRBJ2-7	16	CASSQALPGGLYEQYF
TRBV7-6	TRBJ2-1	15	CASSLGHFDNNEQFF
TRBV25-1	TRBJ2-2	14	CASRGQGNTGELFF
TRBV20-1	TRBJ2-7	10	CSAGKPRQYF
TRBV19	TRBJ2-6	13	CASTQGGANVLTF
TRBV20-1	TRBJ1-5	14	CSARGIRANQPQHF
TRBV2	TRBJ2-1	13	CASSQDRDGEQFF
TRBV6-6	TRBJ2-2	15	CASRGGETNTGELFF
TRBV7-8	TRBJ2-5	15	CASSLRPETQETQYF
TRBV6-6	TRBJ2-1	16	CASSYEREGTFNEQFF